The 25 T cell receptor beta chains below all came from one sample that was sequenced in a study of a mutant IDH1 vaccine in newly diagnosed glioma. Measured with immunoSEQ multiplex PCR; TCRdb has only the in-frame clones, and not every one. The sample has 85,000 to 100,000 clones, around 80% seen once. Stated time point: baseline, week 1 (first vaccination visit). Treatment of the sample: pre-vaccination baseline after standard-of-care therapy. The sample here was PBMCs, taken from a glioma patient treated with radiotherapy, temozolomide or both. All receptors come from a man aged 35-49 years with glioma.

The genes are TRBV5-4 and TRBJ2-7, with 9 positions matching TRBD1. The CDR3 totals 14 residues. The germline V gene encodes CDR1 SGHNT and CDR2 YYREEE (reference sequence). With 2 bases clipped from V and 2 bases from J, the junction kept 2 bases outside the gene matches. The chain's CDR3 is CASSFRQGAYEQYF. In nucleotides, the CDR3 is TGTGCCAGCAGCTTCCGACAGGGGGCCTACGAGCAGTACTTC.

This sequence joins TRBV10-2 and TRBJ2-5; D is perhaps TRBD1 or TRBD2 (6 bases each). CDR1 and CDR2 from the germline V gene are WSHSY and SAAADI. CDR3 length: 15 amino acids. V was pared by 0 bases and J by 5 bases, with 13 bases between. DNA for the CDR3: TGCGCCAGCAGTGAGTCTGGTGGGGGGCAGGAGACCCAGTACTTC. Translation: CASSESGGGQETQYF.

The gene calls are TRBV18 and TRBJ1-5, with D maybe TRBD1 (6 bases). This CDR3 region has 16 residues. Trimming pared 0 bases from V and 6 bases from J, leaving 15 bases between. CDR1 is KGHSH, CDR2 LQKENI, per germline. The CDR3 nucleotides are TGTGCCAGCTCACCACCGTCAACAGGGTGGCGTCAGCCCCAGCATTTT. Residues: CASSPPSTGWRQPQHF.

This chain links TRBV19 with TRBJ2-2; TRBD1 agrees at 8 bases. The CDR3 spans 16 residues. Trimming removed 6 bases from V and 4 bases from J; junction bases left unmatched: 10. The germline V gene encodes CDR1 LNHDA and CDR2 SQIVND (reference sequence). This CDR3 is CASSQGARFGTGELFF. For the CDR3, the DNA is TGTGCCAGTAGCCAGGGGGCGCGGTTCGGCACCGGGGAGCTGTTTTTT. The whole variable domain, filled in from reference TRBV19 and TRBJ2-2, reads DGGITQSPKYLFRKEGQNVTLSCEQNLNHDAMYWYRQDPGQGLRLIYYSQIVNDFQKGDIAEGYSVSREKKESFPLTVTSAQKNPTAFYLCASSQGARFGTGELFFGEGSRLTVL.

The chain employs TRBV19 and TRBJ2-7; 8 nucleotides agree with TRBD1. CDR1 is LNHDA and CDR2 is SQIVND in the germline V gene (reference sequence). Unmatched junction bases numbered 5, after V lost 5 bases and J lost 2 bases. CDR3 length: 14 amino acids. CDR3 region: CASSRGTGPYEQYF. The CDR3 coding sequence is TGTGCCAGTAGTCGGGGGACAGGTCCCTACGAGCAGTACTTC.

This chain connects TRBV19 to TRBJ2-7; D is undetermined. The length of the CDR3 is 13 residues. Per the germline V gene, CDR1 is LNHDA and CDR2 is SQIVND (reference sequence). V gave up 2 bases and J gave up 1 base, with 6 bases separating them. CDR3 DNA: TGTGCCAGTAGTATACTTCCATCCTACGAGCAGTACTTC. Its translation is CASSILPSYEQYF.

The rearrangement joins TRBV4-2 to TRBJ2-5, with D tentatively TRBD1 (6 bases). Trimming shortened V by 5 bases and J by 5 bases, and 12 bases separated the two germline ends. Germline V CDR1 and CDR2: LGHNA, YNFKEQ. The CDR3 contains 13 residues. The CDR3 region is CASSRGHLETQYF. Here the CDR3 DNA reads TGTGCCAGCAGCAGGGGACATCTGGAGACCCAGTACTTC.

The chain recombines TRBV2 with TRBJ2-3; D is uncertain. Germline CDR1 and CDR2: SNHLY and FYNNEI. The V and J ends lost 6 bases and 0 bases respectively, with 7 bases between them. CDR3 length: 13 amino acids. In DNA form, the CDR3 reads TGTGCCAGCAGGAGAATAAGCACAGATACGCAGTATTTT. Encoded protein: CASRRISTDTQYF.

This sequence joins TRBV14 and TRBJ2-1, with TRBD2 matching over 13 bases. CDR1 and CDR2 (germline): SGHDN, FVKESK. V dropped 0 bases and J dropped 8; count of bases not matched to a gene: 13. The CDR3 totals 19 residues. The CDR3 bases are TGTGCCAGCAGCCAAGAGGGACTAGCGGGGCCCCCCCTACGGGATGAGCAGTTCTTC. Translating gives CASSQEGLAGPPLRDEQFF.

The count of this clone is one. In DNA, the CDR3 is TGTGCCACACAGGGGTTTTCCTACGAGCAGTACTTC. It encodes CATQGFSYEQYF. The chain couples TRBV6-5 to TRBJ2-7, with TRBD1 identical over 7 bases. This CDR3 has 12 amino acids. Trimming at V came to 10 bases and at J to 1 base, leaving 4 bases not matched to a gene. The germline V gene encodes CDR1 MNHEY and CDR2 SVGAGI.

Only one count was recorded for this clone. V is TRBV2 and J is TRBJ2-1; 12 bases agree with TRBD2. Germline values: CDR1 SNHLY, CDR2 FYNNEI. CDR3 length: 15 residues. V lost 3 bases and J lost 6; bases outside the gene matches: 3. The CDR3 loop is CASSETSGSGNEQFF. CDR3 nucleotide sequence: TGTGCCAGCAGTGAGACTAGCGGGAGCGGCAATGAGCAGTTCTTC.

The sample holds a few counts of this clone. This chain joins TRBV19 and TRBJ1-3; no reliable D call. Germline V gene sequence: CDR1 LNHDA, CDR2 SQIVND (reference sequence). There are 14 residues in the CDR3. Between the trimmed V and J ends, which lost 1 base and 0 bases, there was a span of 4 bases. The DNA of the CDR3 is TGTGCCAGTAGTATAGGACACTCTGGAAACACCATATATTTT. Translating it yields CASSIGHSGNTIYF.

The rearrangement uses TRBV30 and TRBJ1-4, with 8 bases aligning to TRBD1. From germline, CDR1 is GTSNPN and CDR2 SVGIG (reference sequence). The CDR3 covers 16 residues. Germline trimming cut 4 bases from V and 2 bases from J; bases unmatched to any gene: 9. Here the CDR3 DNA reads TGTGCCTGGACGGACAGGGCGGGGGCCACTAATGAAAAACTGTTTTTT. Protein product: CAWTDRAGATNEKLFF.

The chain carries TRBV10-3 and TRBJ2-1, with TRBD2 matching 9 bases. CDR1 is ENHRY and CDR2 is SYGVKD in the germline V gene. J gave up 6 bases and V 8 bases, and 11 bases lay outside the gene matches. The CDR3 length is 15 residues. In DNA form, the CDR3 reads TGTGCCATCTCTGCCGGGACTAGCAGAACCAATGAGCAGTTCTTC. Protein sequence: CAISAGTSRTNEQFF.

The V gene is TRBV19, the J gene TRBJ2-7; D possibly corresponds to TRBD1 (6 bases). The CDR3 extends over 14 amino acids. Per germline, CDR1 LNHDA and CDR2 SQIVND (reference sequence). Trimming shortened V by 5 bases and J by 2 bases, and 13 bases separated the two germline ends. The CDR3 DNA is TGTGCCAGTAGTTGGACAGTACTTACCTACGAGCAGTACTTC. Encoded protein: CASSWTVLTYEQYF. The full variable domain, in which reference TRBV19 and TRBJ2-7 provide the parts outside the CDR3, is DGGITQSPKYLFRKEGQNVTLSCEQNLNHDAMYWYRQDPGQGLRLIYYSQIVNDFQKGDIAEGYSVSREKKESFPLTVTSAQKNPTAFYLCASSWTVLTYEQYFGPGTRLTVT.

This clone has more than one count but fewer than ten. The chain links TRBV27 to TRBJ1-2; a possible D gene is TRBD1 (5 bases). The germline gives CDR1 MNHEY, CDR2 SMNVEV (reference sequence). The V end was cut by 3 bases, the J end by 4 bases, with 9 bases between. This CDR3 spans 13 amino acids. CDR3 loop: CASSFSGLYGYTF. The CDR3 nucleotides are TGTGCCAGCAGTTTTTCGGGGCTCTATGGCTACACCTTC.

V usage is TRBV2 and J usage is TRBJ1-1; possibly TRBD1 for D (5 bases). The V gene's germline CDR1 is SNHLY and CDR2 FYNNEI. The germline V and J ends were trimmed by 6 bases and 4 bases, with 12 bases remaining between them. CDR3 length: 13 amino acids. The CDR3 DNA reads TGTGCCAGCAGGGTTGGGGCAAGCACTGAAGCTTTCTTT. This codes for CASRVGASTEAFF.

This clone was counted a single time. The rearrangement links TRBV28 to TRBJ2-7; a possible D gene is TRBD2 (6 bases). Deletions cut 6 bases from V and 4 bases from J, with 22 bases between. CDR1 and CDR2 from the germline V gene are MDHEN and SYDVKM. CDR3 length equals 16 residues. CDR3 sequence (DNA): TGTGCCAGCAGCCGAAGAACGGCGGGGACGGGTTACGAGCAGTACTTC. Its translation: CASSRRTAGTGYEQYF.

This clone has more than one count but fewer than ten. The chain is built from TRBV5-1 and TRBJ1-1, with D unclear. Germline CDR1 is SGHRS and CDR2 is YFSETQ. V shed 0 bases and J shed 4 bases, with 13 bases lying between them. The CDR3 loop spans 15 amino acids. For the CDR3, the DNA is TGCGCCAGCAGCTTGGTCTCGGGGTGGGGCACTGAAGCTTTCTTT. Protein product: CASSLVSGWGTEAFF.

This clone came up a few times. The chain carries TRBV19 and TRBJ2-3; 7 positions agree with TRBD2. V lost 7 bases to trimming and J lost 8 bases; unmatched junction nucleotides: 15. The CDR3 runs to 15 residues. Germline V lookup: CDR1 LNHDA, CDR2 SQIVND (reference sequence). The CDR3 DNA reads TGTGCCAGTAAAGACGGGACTATCATCGGTGGTACGCAGTATTTT. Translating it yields CASKDGTIIGGTQYF.

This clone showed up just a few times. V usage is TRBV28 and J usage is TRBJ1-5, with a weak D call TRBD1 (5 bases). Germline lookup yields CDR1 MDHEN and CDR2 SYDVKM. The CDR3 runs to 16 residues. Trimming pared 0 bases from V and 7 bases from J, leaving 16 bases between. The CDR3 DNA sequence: TGTGCCAGCAGTTTATGGTCCGGGGCCCCCGGACAGCCCCAGCATTTT. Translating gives CASSLWSGAPGQPQHF.

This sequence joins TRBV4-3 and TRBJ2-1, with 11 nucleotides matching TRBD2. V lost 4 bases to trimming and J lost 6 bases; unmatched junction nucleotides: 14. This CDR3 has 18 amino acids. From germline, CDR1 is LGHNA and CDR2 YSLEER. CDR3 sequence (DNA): TGCGCCAGCAGCCTACAAACGCTAGCGGGGGGATTCCCCAATGAGCAGTTCTTC. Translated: CASSLQTLAGGFPNEQFF.

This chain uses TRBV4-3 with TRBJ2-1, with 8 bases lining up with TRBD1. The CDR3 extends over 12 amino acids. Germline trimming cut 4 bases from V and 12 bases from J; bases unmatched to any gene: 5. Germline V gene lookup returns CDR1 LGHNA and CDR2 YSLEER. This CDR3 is CASSLDRAGQFF. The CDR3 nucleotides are TGCGCCAGCAGCCTGGACAGGGCAGGGCAGTTCTTC.

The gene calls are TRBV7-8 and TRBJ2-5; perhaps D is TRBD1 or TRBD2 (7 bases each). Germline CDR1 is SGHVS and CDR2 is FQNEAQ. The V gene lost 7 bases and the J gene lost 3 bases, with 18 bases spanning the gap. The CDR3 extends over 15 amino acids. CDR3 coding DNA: TGTGCCAGCACCCCTCGACAGGGAGGGAAAGAGACCCAGTACTTC. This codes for CASTPRQGGKETQYF.

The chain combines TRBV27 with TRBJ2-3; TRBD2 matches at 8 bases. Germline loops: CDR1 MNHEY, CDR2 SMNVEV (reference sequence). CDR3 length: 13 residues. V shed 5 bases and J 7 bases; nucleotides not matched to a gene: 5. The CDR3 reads CASSPGGGYTQYF. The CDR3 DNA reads TGTGCCAGCAGTCCCGGGGGGGGTTATACGCAGTATTTT.